This record covers a single T cell receptor beta chain. Its antigen is unknown. No per-base quality is available; no much larger clone lies one base away. This specimen belongs to a study of T cell responses to AZD1222 COVID-19 vaccine (dated by TCRdb to 2020 to 2022). For the study in its entirety: A total of approximately 240 trial participants underwent TCR sequencing, of whom around 200 received two doses of AZD1222 and some 25 received two doses of the MenACWY control vaccine. Trial participants were enrolled by age into 18-55, 56-69 and 70-plus year subgroups, with roughly 150, 30 and 60 TCR-sequenced participants respectively.

General conclusions and limits of the study: Because no samples from the day 14 peak response were available, repertoires could be characterized only after the peak T cell response. Conclusions about previously exposed vaccinees are limited because only six or seven AZD1222 recipients were SARS-CoV-2 seropositive at baseline. Participants were mostly white British and included more females than males, and it was suggested by the authors that clonal diversity may have been underestimated. The vaccine-associated CD4 TCRs covered the entire spike protein, and the dominant responses fell in regions 160-218 and 743-854. After two AZD1222 doses, spike-specific TCR breadth and depth were significantly higher than at day 0 and than in MenACWY recipients. In the small 56-69-year group, the increase in depth fell short of significance, most likely because of low power. Reportedly, almost half of the unique spike-specific TCRs recognized epitopes lying outside the regions that are mutated in the B.1.351 and B.1.1.7 variants.

The CDR3 regions of human TCRbeta chains were analyzed by immunosequencing. The authors' pipeline ran thus. Repertoire TCRs were matched against a reference library of SARS-CoV-2-specific TCRs generated with the MIRA antigen-specificity platform. Breadth meant the fraction of unique TCRs that were SARS-CoV-2-associated, whereas depth meant the fraction of total T cells that were SARS-CoV-2-associated. Each spike-specific TCR was assigned to its reactive spike region and to a CD4 or CD8 class using the MIRA data. Log10-transformed breadth and depth values were compared by one-way ANOVA with Sidak's multiple comparisons tests. The table comes from immuneACCESS by way of TCRdb, which keeps in-frame sequences with V and J called. Part of the clones is missing from these tables; in studies checked, under half for an unresolved V gene and the rest for unknown reasons. The V and J calls and clone size are taken from that table; D and trimming were inferred from the DNA. This sample holds about 120,000 clones; about 93% were observed only once. The ten largest clones take up 4% to 5% of the sample.

Its CDR3 holds 18 amino acids, cysteine through phenylalanine. Just CDR3 DNA is preserved here, 54 bases in frame from base 1. From the germline V gene (reference sequence), CDR1 is LNHDA and CDR2 is SQIVND. The junction shows trimming of 4 bases on V and 0 bases on J, and the gene matches do not reach 12 bases of it. What the time point label conveys for this sample: about 28 days (+/-7) after the second vaccine dose. This specimen's treatment or condition label, interpreted: meningococcal conjugate vaccine given as trial control. Vaccinee samples came from UK trials COV001 and COV002, including a single-blind randomized controlled phase 2/3 trial of AZD1222 (ChAdOx1 nCoV-19) in healthy adults. Trial participant PBMC samples were collected at day 0 and day 28 after the second dose for TCRbeta chain sequencing.

This clonotype originated in an adult who received the MenACWY meningococcal vaccine as a control. The rearrangement joined TRBV19 to TRBJ2-1, with 7 junctional bases fitting TRBD2. Sequences were derived from peripheral blood, sampled 28 days after the second dose of the MenACWY control vaccine. The CDR3 protein: CASSTSGPPHSSYNEQFF. The DNA sequence follows: TGTGCCAGTAGTACTAGCGGCCCCCCCCACAGCTCCTACAATGAGCAGTTCTTC.